This TCR beta chain was observed in a study of blood T cell repertoires in COVID-19. At the level of the study: Samples came from the United States, Italy and Spain, spanning acute and convalescent COVID-19.

The V end lost 3 bases, the J end lost 2 bases, and 4 bases lay between the germline ends. The CDR3 contains 13 residues. Germline CDR1 reads WNHNN; CDR2 reads SYGVQD (reference sequence). Original methodology: Amplifying reference gene primers gave estimates of nucleated cell counts. Sequencing was performed with immunoSEQ multiplex PCR; in TCRdb, only in-frame clones are kept and a portion is missing. The V and J calls and the clone size are those of that table, but D and trimming were determined from the DNA. There are fewer than 65,000 clones in the sample; around 88% occur only once, and roughly 1.3% lies in the top ten.

The chain carries TRBV10-1 and TRBJ2-2; D not certain. This TCR was recovered from a man aged 60 to 75 with acute or convalescent COVID-19. The specimen sequenced was peripheral blood. CDR3 coding DNA: TGCGCCAGCAGTGATAGCAACACCGGGGAGCTGTTTTTT. Amino acids: CASSDSNTGELFF.